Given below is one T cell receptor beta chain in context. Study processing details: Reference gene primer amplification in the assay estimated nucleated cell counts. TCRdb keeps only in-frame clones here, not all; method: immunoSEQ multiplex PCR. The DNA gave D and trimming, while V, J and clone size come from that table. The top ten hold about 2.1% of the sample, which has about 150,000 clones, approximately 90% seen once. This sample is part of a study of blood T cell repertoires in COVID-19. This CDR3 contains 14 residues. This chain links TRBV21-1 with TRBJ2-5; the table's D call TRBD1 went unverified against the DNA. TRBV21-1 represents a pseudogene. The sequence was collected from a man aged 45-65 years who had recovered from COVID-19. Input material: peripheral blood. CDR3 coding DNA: TGTGCCAGCAGCAAAGGGGACAGCCAAGAGACCCAGTACTTC. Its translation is CASSKGDSQETQYF.